This T cell receptor beta chain was sequenced in a study of shared clonotypes between healthy human individuals. As regards this clone: Its cognate antigen is unknown. Other nucleotide sequences in the sample specify the same CDR3.

Study-wide results and caveats: Naive CD4 clonotypes overlapped across a handful of donors at approximately 5.5%. There were few donors, and this limited the genetic and exposure-history diversity represented.

Assay used: immunoSEQ multiplex PCR; TCRdb lists only in-frame clones, some missing. The data show around 2,000,000 clones, with about 94% seen just once and roughly 1.1% held by the top ten. CD45RO-negative, CCR7-selected cells formed the naive CD8 fraction, which excluded terminally differentiated effector memory CD45RA+ cells. The sequence was collected from a man aged 18 to 35 in good health. Sequenced sample: naive CD8+ T cells sorted from blood.

The CDR3 nucleotides are TGCGCCAGCAGCTTGGAGGGGGAGACCCAGTACTTC. Its translation is CASSLEGETQYF. The chain joins TRBV5-1 to TRBJ2-5; possibly TRBD1 for D (5 bases). Between the trimmed V and J ends, which lost 0 bases and 5 bases, there was a span of 5 bases. This CDR3 comprises 12 residues. Germline CDR1 SGHRS, CDR2 YFSETQ.